This TCR beta chain was sequenced for a study of blood T cells in healthy people across ages. Study conclusions and caveats: While age rose, TCR beta diversity per million T cells dropped in a roughly linear way. Long-lived donors exceeded aged donors in naive CD4+ cells and diversity.

Of note for this clonotype: Its antigen remains unknown.

The study isolated at least 7 million PBMCs from each sample. The CDR3 is 14 residues long. V was shortened by 5 bases and J by 10 bases, with 18 bases between the two germline ends. The V gene's germline CDR1 is DFQATT and CDR2 SNEGSKA (reference sequence). Primers used in a second PCR of about 7 to 11 cycles were a sample-barcoded 5' primer and a J-beta primer mix. One entry per CDR3 protein, called by TCRdb with MiXCR from the 5' RACE reads. The profile shows some 1.5 million distinct CDR3 sequences, approximately 43% of them singletons. The chain is built from TRBV20-1 and TRBJ1-6; D perhaps matches TRBD1 (6 bases). This clonotype was sampled from a woman aged 18 to 35 in good health. Sequencing used blood. CDR3 DNA sequence: TGCAGTGCTCCAACAGGGCTCCCCGGGTCACCCCTCCACTTT. Translated: CSAPTGLPGSPLHF.